These 10 T cell receptor beta chains were all obtained from the same sample, sequenced in a study of blood T cells in healthy people across ages. A second PCR of about 6 to 12 cycles used a sample-barcoded 5' primer and a J-beta primer mix. TCRdb analysed the 5' RACE reads with MiXCR anew, one entry per CDR3 protein. The sample has over 700,000 distinct CDR3 sequences, roughly 25% seen once. These data were also filed under a second study, of T cells of mothers and their children.

Sequenced: blood. These TCRs come from a boy younger than 18 in good health.

This clonotype showed up just a few times. The J gene is TRBJ2-5, the V gene TRBV28; D ambiguous. Per germline, CDR1 MDHEN and CDR2 SYDVKM. The germline V and J ends were trimmed by 2 bases and 7 bases, with 11 bases remaining between them. There are 13 residues in the CDR3. The CDR3 region is CASSLRKIRTQYF. The CDR3 DNA sequence: TGTGCCAGCAGTTTACGGAAAATAAGGACCCAGTACTTC.

This chain uses TRBV11-2 with TRBJ2-7, with D tentatively TRBD2 (5 bases). Trimming cost V 1 base and J 4 bases, with 14 bases left between them. Per germline, CDR1 SGHAT and CDR2 FQNNGV. The CDR3 is made up of 15 amino acids. DNA of the CDR3: TGTGCCAGCAGCTTAGCGGTACCTCAGCGGTACGAGCAGTACTTC. As protein: CASSLAVPQRYEQYF.

This clonotype was found a few times. V and J are TRBV13 and TRBJ2-1; tentatively, D is TRBD1 (6 bases). Germline lookup yields CDR1 PRHDT and CDR2 FYEKMQ (reference sequence). V was cut by 4 bases and J by 7 bases, with 14 bases left in between. This CDR3 is built from 14 residues. CDR3 nucleotide sequence: TGTGCCAGCAGCTCGTGGACAGCCGGGAATGAGCAGTTCTTC. This gives the protein CASSSWTAGNEQFF.

The genes are TRBV9 and TRBJ1-3; no clear D gene. The V and J ends lost 3 bases and 1 base respectively, with 11 bases between them. The length of the CDR3 is 15 residues. CDR1 and CDR2 (germline): SGDLS, YYNGEE. The CDR3, as DNA: TGTGCCAGCAGCGCGGAGGGAGTTTCTGGAAACACCATATATTTT. Protein product: CASSAEGVSGNTIYF.

This clonotype was seen a few times. The rearrangement links TRBV5-1 to TRBJ2-5; perhaps D is TRBD1 or TRBD2 (5 bases each). This CDR3 comprises 16 residues. Germline assignment: CDR1 SGHRS and CDR2 YFSETQ. The germline V and J ends were trimmed by 0 bases and 5 bases, with 17 bases remaining between them. The chain's CDR3 is CASSLGGRPSPETQYF. The CDR3 DNA sequence: TGCGCCAGCAGCTTGGGGGGGAGACCCTCCCCCGAGACCCAGTACTTC.

This chain uses TRBV6-6 with TRBJ2-1; 9 bases fit TRBD2. The V and J ends lost 3 bases and 7 bases, in that order; junction bases with no gene match: 16. The CDR3 length is 18 residues. Looked up from germline, CDR1 is MNHNY and CDR2 is SVGAGI (reference sequence). CDR3 amino acids: CASSYTVLAGTLDNEQFF. CDR3 DNA sequence: TGTGCCAGCAGTTATACGGTCCTAGCGGGGACACTGGATAATGAGCAGTTCTTC.

This clonotype has only one observation. V and J are TRBV6-2 or TRBV6-3 and TRBJ2-1; D could derive from TRBD1 or TRBD2 (5 bases each). Germline CDR1 is MNHEY and CDR2 is SVGEGT. The CDR3 runs 12 residues. With 3 bases removed from V and 16 bases from J, the gap between germline ends came to 16 bases. The CDR3, as DNA: TGTGCCAGCAGTTATATTCGGGGCAGATTTTTCTTC. Amino acid sequence: CASSYIRGRFFF.

This clonotype was picked up a small number of times. The J gene is TRBJ2-5, the V gene TRBV18, with D unclear. The CDR3 loop spans 15 amino acids. Germline CDR1 KGHSH, CDR2 LQKENI. V lost 3 bases and J 0 bases, leaving 11 bases between the germline ends. The CDR3 spells CASSPMPEYQETQYF. The DNA for the CDR3 is TGTGCCAGCTCACCCATGCCTGAGTACCAAGAGACCCAGTACTTC.

The sample holds a few counts of this clonotype. The genes are TRBV9 and TRBJ2-5, with TRBD2 matching over 8 bases. The germline gives CDR1 SGDLS, CDR2 YYNGEE. Trimming cost V 4 bases and J 1 base; bases outside gene matches: 12. The CDR3 sequence is 17 residues long. DNA for the CDR3: TGTGCCAGCAGCACGACCCCGACTAGCGAGGGCCAAGAGACCCAGTACTTC. It yields the protein CASSTTPTSEGQETQYF.

This clonotype was found a few times. The junction differs from germline at one of its ends, possibly a read error. J is TRBJ2-7 and V is TRBV7-2; unclear D gene. The J call is doubtful: the DNA matches TRBJ2-5 better. The CDR3 is 14 amino acids. The germline CDR1 and CDR2 sequences are SGHTA and FQGNSA. The CDR3 protein is CASSLVSVGETQYF. The DNA of the CDR3 is TGCGCCAGCAGCTTAGTAAGCGTGGGGGAGACCCAGTACTTC.